These 21 T cell receptor beta chains came from one sample sequenced in a study of T cells in Graves' hyperthyroidism and ophthalmopathy. RNA transcripts provided the source from which TCR beta CDR3 regions were amplified. First-round RT-PCR targeting the TCR CDR3 was performed with the HTBI primer set. TCRdb analysed the multiplex PCR reads with MiXCR anew, one entry per CDR3 protein. Here the sample spans hundreds of thousands of distinct CDR3 sequences, roughly 40% being singletons. The sequenced material came from blood. The source of these receptors is a man between 18 and 35 years old with Graves' hyperthyroidism.

The chain joins TRBV20-1 to TRBJ2-1; TRBD2 matches 7 bases. Germline CDR1 is DFQATT and CDR2 is SNEGSKA (reference sequence). V lost 5 bases to trimming and J lost 12 bases; unmatched junction nucleotides: 16. This CDR3 has 14 amino acids. CDR3 nucleotides: TGCAGTGCTGGGACGGCGGGAGTGGGTTCGGCGCAGTTCTTC. It codes for CSAGTAGVGSAQFF.

Many counts were recorded for this clonotype. DNA of the CDR3: TGTGCCAGCGCAGCGACGGGGGTTGGCTACACCTTC. Translated, it gives CASAATGVGYTF. The chain employs TRBV7-9 and TRBJ1-2; weak D call: TRBD1 (5 bases). V was clipped by 8 bases and J by 7 bases, with 14 bases between them. Germline V CDR1 and CDR2: SEHNR, FQNEAQ (reference sequence). The length of the CDR3 is 12 residues.

In its sample, this clonotype was seen many times. The genes are TRBV12-3 or TRBV12-4 and TRBJ1-2, with D possibly TRBD1 on 5 matching bases. The CDR3 runs to 13 residues. V lost 5 bases and J lost 4, with 11 bases in between. The CDR3 bases are TGTGCCAGCAGTGGTCGACAGAGCTATGGCTACACCTTC. Translating it yields CASSGRQSYGYTF.

This clonotype was counted a few times. The chain links TRBV5-1 to TRBJ1-3; no clear D gene. Germline V gives CDR1 SGHRS, CDR2 YFSETQ. This CDR3 has 15 residues. V lost 4 bases and J 1 base, leaving 12 bases between the germline ends. CDR3 DNA sequence: TGCGCCAGCAGCCCCGTTGAAGGTTCTGGAAACACCATATATTTT. Amino acid sequence: CASSPVEGSGNTIYF.

The table lists this clonotype with many counts. This chain uses TRBV9 with TRBJ1-6; TRBD1 aligns across 7 bases. The CDR3 is 15 residues long. Germline CDR1 and CDR2: SGDLS and YYNGEE. V shed 5 bases and J 7 bases; nucleotides not matched to a gene: 9. The CDR3 here is CASSQGGSGNSPLHF. The DNA of the CDR3 is TGTGCCAGCAGTCAGGGGGGCAGCGGGAATTCACCCCTCCACTTT.

This clonotype was seen only a few times. The rearrangement uses TRBV7-9 and TRBJ2-7, with D perhaps matching TRBD2 (6 bases). Germline CDR1 and CDR2: SEHNR and FQNEAQ (reference sequence). The V and J ends lost 7 bases and 2 bases respectively, with 12 bases between them. The CDR3 is 13 residues long. This chain's CDR3 is CASTTGVPYEQYF. CDR3 DNA sequence: TGTGCCAGCACTACGGGAGTCCCCTACGAGCAGTACTTC.

This clonotype was seen repeatedly, ten times or more. V gene TRBV7-3 combines with J gene TRBJ2-2, with 7 nucleotides matching TRBD1. V gave up 2 bases and J gave up 0 bases; unmatched junction bases: 0. CDR3 size: 15 residues. In germline, CDR1 is SGHTA, CDR2 FQGTGA. This CDR3 reads CASSLQGANTGELFF. CDR3 coding DNA: TGTGCCAGCAGCTTACAGGGGGCGAACACCGGGGAGCTGTTTTTT.

This rearrangement joins TRBV5-1 to TRBJ1-4; D is ambiguous. V was cut by 6 bases and J by 7 bases, with 13 bases left in between. This CDR3 comprises 13 residues. From germline, CDR1 is SGHRS and CDR2 YFSETQ. CDR3 in DNA: TGCGCCAGCACTATGAACCTTGCTGAAAAACTGTTTTTT. Amino acids: CASTMNLAEKLFF.

This clonotype came up many times. The rearrangement uses TRBV19 and TRBJ2-2; no definite D call. The CDR3 extends over 11 amino acids. V shed 7 bases and J shed 6 bases, with 6 bases lying between them. Per germline, CDR1 LNHDA and CDR2 SQIVND (reference sequence). The CDR3: CASTHSGELFF. As DNA, the CDR3 is TGTGCCAGTACGCACTCCGGGGAGCTGTTTTTT.

This clonotype was detected only a few times. The chain carries TRBV7-9 and TRBJ1-5; 7 bases match TRBD1. Germline values: CDR1 SEHNR, CDR2 FQNEAQ (reference sequence). Germline trimming cut 5 bases from V and 4 bases from J; bases unmatched to any gene: 11. This CDR3 has 16 residues. Here the CDR3 reads CASSLWGTDHNQPQHF. CDR3 DNA sequence: TGTGCCAGCAGCCTCTGGGGGACAGATCATAATCAGCCCCAGCATTTT.

This clonotype was recorded at least ten times. The rearrangement links TRBV29-1 to TRBJ2-7; TRBD1 aligns across 8 bases. The CDR3 contains 13 residues. V trimming: 6 bases; J trimming: 4 bases; junction bases outside the gene matches: 8. CDR1 and CDR2 (germline): SQVTM, ANQGSEA. CDR3 sequence: CSVRTGQIYEQYF. The CDR3 DNA reads TGCAGCGTCCGGACAGGGCAAATATACGAGCAGTACTTC.

This clonotype was seen many times. The chain has TRBV10-3 and TRBJ2-7; tentative D call: TRBD2 (6 bases). From germline, CDR1 is ENHRY and CDR2 SYGVKD. V lost 8 bases and J 4 bases, leaving 12 bases between the germline ends. This CDR3 contains 12 residues. The CDR3 DNA follows: TGTGCCATCGGGGAGGAGGGGTACGAGCAGTACTTC. The encoded protein is CAIGEEGYEQYF.

This clonotype was seen a handful of times. This chain connects TRBV12-3 or TRBV12-4 to TRBJ1-4; maybe TRBD1 (5 bases). V was trimmed by 2 bases and J by 7 bases, leaving 11 bases between them. This CDR3 spans 14 amino acids. The CDR3 coding sequence is TGTGCCAGCAGTTTAACCAGGGCAGTTGAAAAACTGTTTTTT. It yields the protein CASSLTRAVEKLFF.

This clonotype has a count of ten or more. The rearrangement uses TRBV7-4 and TRBJ1-2; tentative D call: TRBD1 (6 bases). Germline-derived CDR1 and CDR2 are SGHVT and SQSDAQ. This CDR3 region has 13 residues. The DNA of the CDR3 is TGTGTAACAGGGCTATGTCACCCTTATGGCTACACCTTC. Amino acids: CVTGLCHPYGYTF.

This clonotype has more than one count but fewer than ten. The chain has TRBV25-1 and TRBJ2-6; D is possibly TRBD1 or TRBD2 (5 bases each). CDR1 and CDR2 (germline): MGHDK, SYGVNS. There are 14 residues in the CDR3. Trimming took 7 bases from V and 1 from J, leaving 8 bases between them. The DNA for the CDR3 is TGTGCCAGCATTGGGGGTTCTGGGGCCAACGTCCTGACTTTC. It is translated as CASIGGSGANVLTF.

This clonotype occurred many times. V is TRBV10-3 and J is TRBJ1-5; D remains ambiguous. The CDR3 is 14 residues long. Trimming took off 4 bases at V and 2 bases at J, with 9 bases between the two ends. Germline V gene lookup returns CDR1 ENHRY and CDR2 SYGVKD. CDR3 DNA: TGTGCCATCAGTGTTACAGAGGGCAATCAGCCCCAGCATTTT. Translation: CAISVTEGNQPQHF.

Many counts were recorded for this clonotype. V and J are TRBV7-9 and TRBJ1-6, with unresolved D. The CDR3 contains 14 residues. Germline lookup yields CDR1 SEHNR and CDR2 FQNEAQ (reference sequence). The ends were cut back, 2 bases at V and 4 bases at J, with 6 bases in the middle. The CDR3 nucleotides are TGTGCCAGCAGCTTACTCGCATATAATTCACCCCTCCACTTT. This sequence encodes CASSLLAYNSPLHF.

Ten or more counts support this clonotype. CDR3 DNA: TGTGCCAGCATCCTAGCGGGAACCTACGAGCAGTACTTC. Translation gives CASILAGTYEQYF. The V call is TRBV28, the J call TRBJ2-7, with 9 bases aligning to TRBD2. Germline trimming cut 7 bases from V and 2 bases from J; bases unmatched to any gene: 3. The CDR3 has 13 amino acids. Germline values: CDR1 MDHEN, CDR2 SYDVKM.

This clonotype was seen many times. DNA of the CDR3: TGCGCCAGCAGCTCAAGGCGGAATCAGCCCCAGCATTTT. It specifies CASSSRRNQPQHF. The chain carries TRBV4-3 and TRBJ1-5; D ambiguous. The CDR3 consists of 13 residues. Germline CDR1 LGHNA, CDR2 YSLEER. Deletions cut 5 bases from V and 4 bases from J, with 9 bases between.

The gene calls are TRBV29-1 and TRBJ2-7; 7 nucleotides agree with TRBD1. V was clipped by 7 bases and J by 2 bases; unmatched bases: 5. Germline V lookup: CDR1 SQVTM, CDR2 ANQGSEA. The CDR3 contains 12 residues. In nucleotides, the CDR3 is TGCAGCGCAGGACAGGTTCCCTACGAGCAGTACTTC. It specifies CSAGQVPYEQYF.

The chain joins TRBV7-2 to TRBJ1-1; 7 bases are a match to TRBD1. From germline, CDR1 is SGHTA and CDR2 FQGNSA. With 5 bases clipped from V and 3 bases from J, the junction kept 9 bases outside the gene matches. The CDR3 is 15 amino acids. The CDR3: CASSIQGLGYTEAFF. The CDR3 nucleotides read TGTGCCAGCAGCATACAGGGGCTGGGTTACACTGAAGCTTTCTTT.